Each of the 15 T cell receptor beta chains below was sequenced from the same sample in a study of T cells in Graves' hyperthyroidism and ophthalmopathy. Regions amplified from RNA transcripts were the TCR beta CDR3 regions. During a first-round RT-PCR of the TCR CDR3, the HTBI primer set was used. TCRdb redid the calling of the multiplex PCR reads with MiXCR, one entry per CDR3 protein. The data contain about 460,000 distinct CDR3 sequences, roughly 22% of them singletons. The sample consisted of blood. The source of these receptors is a woman in her sixties or seventies with Graves' ophthalmopathy.

The chain uses TRBV19 and TRBJ2-3, with 8 bases aligning to TRBD2. Germline CDR1 reads LNHDA; CDR2 reads SQIVND (reference sequence). The CDR3 runs 14 residues. V gave up 6 bases and J gave up 6 bases; unmatched junction bases: 8. The CDR3 loop is CASSVAGSGDTQYF. Written as DNA, the CDR3 is TGTGCCAGTAGCGTAGCGGGATCAGGGGATACGCAGTATTTT.

About this clonotype: Possible read error: a much larger clone is one base away. The CDR3 loop is CASSATGSSAEAFF. For the CDR3, the DNA is TGTGCCAGTAGTGCAACAGGGTCCTCCGCTGAAGCTTTCTTT. This rearrangement joins TRBV19 to TRBJ1-1; the D gene is possibly TRBD1 (6 bases). Per germline, CDR1 LNHDA and CDR2 SQIVND (reference sequence). V lost 5 bases to trimming and J lost 6 bases, with 16 bases between them. CDR3 size: 14 residues.

This clonotype came up many times. A junction boundary mismatches the germline segment, possibly from a read error. The chain uses TRBV28 and TRBJ1-5; weak D call: TRBD1 (6 bases). This CDR3 contains 14 residues. Per the germline V gene, CDR1 is MDHEN and CDR2 is SYDVKM. The CDR3 nucleotides are TGTGCCAGCAGTCAGACAGGTAGCGATCAGCCCCAGCATTTT. It translates to CASSQTGSDQPQHF.

This clonotype showed up many times. The gene calls are TRBV3-1 and TRBJ2-7; D remains unclear. In germline, CDR1 is LGHDT, CDR2 YNNKEL (reference sequence). The CDR3 spans 13 residues. V shed 4 bases and J shed 6 bases, with 13 bases lying between them. The CDR3 DNA is TGTGCCAGCAGCCCTTCTACCCTCGGCGAGCAGTACTTC. As protein: CASSPSTLGEQYF.

This clonotype was observed a handful of times. V and J are TRBV10-1 and TRBJ2-7; D may be TRBD1 (5 bases). The CDR3 consists of 13 residues. Trimming cost V 2 bases and J 7 bases, with 12 bases left between them. CDR1 and CDR2 from the germline V gene are WNHNN and SYGVQD (reference sequence). The CDR3 DNA follows: TGCGCCAGCAGTGAGAACCCCAGGGATGAGCAGTACTTC. Its protein product is CASSENPRDEQYF.

This clonotype was recorded a few times. V usage is TRBV7-2 and J usage is TRBJ2-7; 7 bases are shared with TRBD2. CDR1 and CDR2 from the germline V gene are SGHTA and FQGNSA. V dropped 0 bases and J dropped 1; count of bases not matched to a gene: 9. There are 17 residues in the CDR3. In DNA, the CDR3 is TGTGCCAGCAGCTTAGCGCTTAGCGGGCCGATTTCCTACGAGCAGTACTTC. Translation: CASSLALSGPISYEQYF.

The J gene is TRBJ1-3, the V gene TRBV20-1; tentative D call: TRBD1 (6 bases). CDR1 is DFQATT and CDR2 is SNEGSKA in the germline V gene (reference sequence). CDR3 size: 12 residues. V was trimmed by 5 bases and J by 6 bases, leaving 11 bases between them. The CDR3 nucleotides are TGCAGTGCTGGAGGGGGACCAAACACCATATATTTT. This sequence encodes CSAGGGPNTIYF.

CDR3 DNA: TGTGCCAGCAGTCCCTCCGGGGCGGGCCAAGAGACCCAGTACTTC. This gives the protein CASSPSGAGQETQYF. This chain uses TRBV12-3 or TRBV12-4 with TRBJ2-5, with D perhaps TRBD1 or TRBD2 (5 bases each). The V gene lost 5 bases and the J gene lost 1 base, with 14 bases spanning the gap. The CDR3 extends over 15 amino acids.

The V gene is TRBV30, the J gene TRBJ1-1; no clear D gene. CDR1 and CDR2 (germline): GTSNPN, SVGIG (reference sequence). The CDR3 is 14 residues long. The V end lost 4 bases, the J end lost 1 base, and 13 bases lay between the germline ends. This chain's CDR3 is CAWTLGNWNTEAFF. Written as DNA, the CDR3 is TGTGCCTGGACCCTGGGCAACTGGAACACTGAAGCTTTCTTT.

This clonotype was observed once. J is TRBJ1-2 and V is TRBV3-1, with 7 bases aligning to TRBD1. Looked up from germline, CDR1 is LGHDT and CDR2 is YNNKEL (reference sequence). Trimming took 5 bases from V and 6 from J; bases not matched to a gene: 6. CDR3 length: 13 amino acids. The CDR3 reads CASSTRDSHGYTF. The DNA for the CDR3 is TGTGCCAGCAGCACCCGGGACAGCCATGGCTACACCTTC.

The chain has TRBV2 and TRBJ1-6, with a tentative D call TRBD1 (6 bases). Trimming took off 4 bases at V and 6 bases at J, with 10 bases between the two ends. The germline gives CDR1 SNHLY, CDR2 FYNNEI. This CDR3 region has 14 residues. CDR3 sequence reads: CASSVTGPNSPLHF. The CDR3 nucleotides are TGTGCCAGCAGTGTGACAGGACCTAATTCACCCCTCCACTTT.

This chain joins TRBV6-5 and TRBJ2-2, with D possibly being TRBD2 (5 bases). The V end lost 2 bases, the J end lost 8 bases, and 9 bases lay between the germline ends. This CDR3 has 13 amino acids. Per the germline V gene, CDR1 is MNHEY and CDR2 is SVGAGI. CDR3 nucleotide sequence: TGTGCCAGCAGTTACCCCCCGGGGGGGGAGCTGTTTTTT. Encoded protein: CASSYPPGGELFF.

The genes are TRBV3-1 and TRBJ1-5; 9 bases line up with TRBD1. Germline V CDR1 and CDR2: LGHDT, YNNKEL (reference sequence). The CDR3 is 14 residues long. V shed 5 bases and J 6 bases; nucleotides not matched to a gene: 5. CDR3 region: CASSSGTGLQPQHF. CDR3 coding DNA: TGTGCCAGCAGCTCCGGGACAGGGCTTCAGCCCCAGCATTTT.

This sequence joins TRBV14 and TRBJ2-7; D may be TRBD2 (6 bases). The CDR3 extends over 14 amino acids. V lost 1 base and J 6 bases, leaving 13 bases between the germline ends. Germline CDR1 reads SGHDN; CDR2 reads FVKESK. The CDR3 is CASSQGGVDVEQYF. The CDR3 DNA is TGTGCCAGCAGCCAAGGGGGGGTTGACGTCGAGCAGTACTTC. Filled out from reference TRBV14 and TRBJ2-7, the complete variable domain reads EAGVTQFPSHSVIEKGQTVTLRCDPISGHDNLYWYRRVMGKEIKFLLHFVKESKQDESGMPNNRFLAERTGGTYSTLKVQPAELEDSGVYFCASSQGGVDVEQYFGPGTRLTVT.

There are a few counts of this clonotype. The chain links TRBV20-1 to TRBJ2-7; D is unclear. Germline assignment: CDR1 DFQATT and CDR2 SNEGSKA (reference sequence). The CDR3 contains 12 residues. The V end was cut by 7 bases, the J end by 4 bases, with 14 bases between. The CDR3 region has the DNA TGCAGTGTAAAGGTCCGCATGTACGAGCAGTACTTC. Translated, it gives CSVKVRMYEQYF.